The 4 T cell receptor beta chains below were found in one sample sequenced in a study of blood T cell repertoires in COVID-19. TCRdb keeps only in-frame clones here, not all; method: immunoSEQ multiplex PCR. The sample lists about 60,000 clones; approximately 83% were seen once. Sequencing used peripheral blood. The source is a man aged 30 to 45 with COVID-19, enrolled during active disease.

V and J are TRBV19 and TRBJ2-1, with TRBD1 matching 9 bases. CDR1 LNHDA and CDR2 SQIVND come from the germline V gene (reference sequence). V trimming: 6 bases; J trimming: 7 bases; junction bases outside the gene matches: 4. This CDR3 comprises 13 residues. The CDR3 coding sequence is TGTGCCAGTAGGGACAGGGGAGAGAATGAGCAGTTCTTC. Its translation is CASRDRGENEQFF.

As regards this clone: At one boundary the junction diverges from the germline segment, which might be a read error. The chain has TRBV7-7 and TRBJ2-1, with 13 bases matching TRBD2. Germline-derived CDR1 and CDR2 are SSHAT and FNYEAQ (reference sequence). This CDR3 contains 16 residues. CDR3 in DNA: TGTGCTAGCAGCTTGGGAAGGACTAGCGGGAGCCTTGAGCAGTTCTTC. This gives the protein CASSLGRTSGSLEQFF.

This clone has only a few counts. The chain carries TRBV19 and TRBJ1-2, with 7 bases aligning to TRBD1. With V trimmed by 5 bases and J by 5 bases, 14 bases remained unmatched. The CDR3 loop spans 16 amino acids. The germline CDR1 and CDR2 sequences are LNHDA and SQIVND (reference sequence). The CDR3 loop reads CASSPRTGRRDYGYTF. In nucleotides, the CDR3 is TGTGCCAGTAGTCCCCGGACAGGAAGGAGAGATTATGGCTACACCTTC.

V gene TRBV4-3 combines with J gene TRBJ2-1, with D maybe TRBD2 (6 bases). Per the germline V gene, CDR1 is LGHNA and CDR2 is YSLEER. The V end lost 3 bases, the J end lost 1 base, and 7 bases lay between the germline ends. The CDR3 length is 14 residues. CDR3: CASSHGGSYNEQFF. The CDR3 bases are TGCGCCAGCAGCCATGGGGGGTCCTACAATGAGCAGTTCTTC.